Described below is a single TCR beta chain sequence and its context. Its cognate antigen is unknown. The source of the sample is a study of CXCR3-negative and CXCR3-positive naive CD8 T cells. Researchers prepared the TRB cDNA libraries using 5' RACE with UMI labels. TCRdb re-called the 5' RACE reads and catalogs CDR3 proteins one per entry, DNA excluded. Reported are some 5,900 distinct CDR3 sequences; the ten largest clones contain about 1.5%. Study results and caveats: Greater hydrophobicity was found in TRB CDR3s of CXCR3-positive naive cells than of CXCR3-negative naive cells. Both naive subsets had comparably high diversity; memory CD8+ cells much lower. With surface CD5 comparable between naive subsets, TCR strength was estimated using properties derived from the TRB CDR3.

The length of the CDR3 is 12 residues. From germline, CDR1 is GTSNPN and CDR2 SVGIG (reference sequence). The study sorted every CD8+ T cell subset in triplicate at under 350,000 cells each. Naive CD8+ T cells showed a CD45RO-CCR7+CD27+CD95- phenotype. Sequenced material: naive CXCR3+ CD8+ T cells from blood. Subset of the sample: CD45RO-CCR7+CD27+CD95- naive CD8+ T cells expressing CXCR3 (TNR3+). V gene TRBV30 combines with J gene TRBJ1-1; the TCRdb call, TRBD1, lacks DNA for checking. The receptor was derived from a human donor in good health. Some clones in this sample may be carry-over from other donors' samples. The CDR3 loop reads CAWRNNGIEAFF.